Following are 3 T cell receptor beta chains from one sample sequenced in a study of T-cell memory formation after mild COVID-19. TCRdb recomputed calls from the 5' RACE reads with MiXCR, one row per CDR3 protein. The sample includes approximately 500,000 distinct CDR3 sequences, 20% to 25% seen only once; the top ten take around an eighth. Sequencing input: PBMCs or a T cell subset sorted from them (not recorded which). These receptors originate from an adult woman who had mild COVID-19 (a few samples of this study predate the infection). Cell type and time point are not known.

This clonotype was seen a handful of times. The chain couples TRBV20-1 to TRBJ2-7; 8 bases are a match to TRBD1. V lost 3 bases, J lost 0 bases, and 7 bases stayed unmatched. Germline V lookup: CDR1 DFQATT, CDR2 SNEGSKA (reference sequence). This CDR3 is built from 15 residues. In nucleotides, the CDR3 is TGCAGTGCTAGGAATAGGGACAGGAGCTCCTACGAGCAGTACTTC. This translates into CSARNRDRSSYEQYF.

The chain uses TRBV5-6 and TRBJ1-5; the D gene is possibly TRBD1 (6 bases). The CDR3 is 14 amino acids. Per the germline V gene, CDR1 is SGHDT and CDR2 is YYEEEE. V lost 1 base and J lost 5, with 10 bases in between. The CDR3 nucleotides are TGTGCCAGCAGCTTGACAGGGAACGATCAGCCCCAGCATTTT. Translated: CASSLTGNDQPQHF.

The chain joins TRBV7-6 to TRBJ1-3; 7 positions agree with TRBD1. This CDR3 is built from 15 residues. Germline V gene sequence: CDR1 SGHVS, CDR2 FNYEAQ. Trimming at V came to 5 bases and at J to 1 base, leaving 5 bases not matched to a gene. The CDR3 DNA sequence: TGTGCCAGCAGCACTACAGGGGCTTCTGGAAACACCATATATTTT. Residues: CASSTTGASGNTIYF.